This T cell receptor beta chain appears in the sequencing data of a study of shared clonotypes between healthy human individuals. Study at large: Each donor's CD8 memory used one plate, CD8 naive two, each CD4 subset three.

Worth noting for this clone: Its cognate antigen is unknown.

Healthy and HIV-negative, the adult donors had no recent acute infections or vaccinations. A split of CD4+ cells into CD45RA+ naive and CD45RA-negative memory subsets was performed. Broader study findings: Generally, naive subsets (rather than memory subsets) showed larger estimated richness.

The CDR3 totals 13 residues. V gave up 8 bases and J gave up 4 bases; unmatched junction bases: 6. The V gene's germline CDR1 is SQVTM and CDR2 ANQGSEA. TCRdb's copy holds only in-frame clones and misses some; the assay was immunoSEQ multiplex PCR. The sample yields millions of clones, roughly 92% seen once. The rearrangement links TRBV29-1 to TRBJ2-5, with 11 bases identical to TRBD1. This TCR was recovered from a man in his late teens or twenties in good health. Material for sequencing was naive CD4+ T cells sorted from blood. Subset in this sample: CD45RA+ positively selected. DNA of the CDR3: TGCAGCTCCCCGGGACAGGGGGGAGAGACCCAGTACTTC. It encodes CSSPGQGGETQYF.